This is a list of T cell receptor beta chains from one sample in a study of shared clonotypes between healthy human individuals. Only in-frame clones appear in the TCRdb table, and some are missing; sequencing was by immunoSEQ multiplex PCR. The sample yields approximately 2,200,000 clones, 90% to 95% seen once. The specimen sequenced was naive CD8+ T cells from PBMCs. All receptors come from a man younger than 35 in good health. Some clones in this sample may be carry-over from other donors' samples. CDR3s include the opening cysteine and the closing phenylalanine or tryptophan. A D gene is named only where the DNA matches it firmly. Only some rows state a clone size, as once, few, many or a class for expanded clones.

v_gene: TRBV7-9
abundance: -
d_gene: -
j_gene: TRBJ1-2
CDR3nt: TGTGCCAGCAGCGCGGGGCAGCTGATTAGCTATGGCTACACCTTC
CDR3aa: CASSAGQLISYGYTF

v_gene: TRBV28
abundance: -
d_gene: -
j_gene: TRBJ2-7
CDR3nt: TGTGCCAGCAGTCACCGCGCCACGGTCGGGCAGTACTTC
CDR3aa: CASSHRATVGQYF

v_gene: TRBV19
abundance: -
d_gene: -
j_gene: TRBJ2-3
CDR3nt: TGTGCCAGTAGTACACACACAGATACGCAGTATTTT
CDR3aa: CASSTHTDTQYF

v_gene: TRBV9
abundance: -
d_gene: -
j_gene: TRBJ1-3
CDR3nt: TGTGCCAGCAGCCCTACCAGGGGCTCTGGAAACACCATATATTTT
CDR3aa: CASSPTRGSGNTIYF

v_gene: TRBV7-9
abundance: -
d_gene: -
j_gene: TRBJ2-1
CDR3nt: TGTGCCAGCAGCTCGAAATCCGCCTTAAGGACGGTAACCGACAATGAGCAGTTCTTC
CDR3aa: CASSSKSALRTVTDNEQFF

v_gene: TRBV19
abundance: once
d_gene: -
j_gene: TRBJ1-2
CDR3nt: TGTGCCAGTAGTATGACGGGGACCTATGGCTACACCTTC
CDR3aa: CASSMTGTYGYTF

v_gene: TRBV27
abundance: -
d_gene: TRBD1
j_gene: TRBJ1-2
CDR3nt: TGTGCCAGCAGGACAGGGGGCCTGATCTATGGCTACACCTTC
CDR3aa: CASRTGGLIYGYTF

v_gene: TRBV18
abundance: -
d_gene: TRBD1
j_gene: TRBJ2-3
CDR3nt: TGTGCCAGCGCGGATGACAGGGTAACAGATACGCAGTATTTT
CDR3aa: CASADDRVTDTQYF

v_gene: TRBV28
abundance: -
d_gene: TRBD2
j_gene: TRBJ2-5
CDR3nt: TGTGCCAGCAGTTTATCTGCGGGAGGGCCGTTTTTGGAAGAGACCCAGTACTTC
CDR3aa: CASSLSAGGPFLEETQYF

v_gene: TRBV15
abundance: -
d_gene: -
j_gene: TRBJ1-4
CDR3nt: TGTGCCACCAGCACCCAGCGGGTTGCAACTAATGAAAAACTGTTTTTT
CDR3aa: CATSTQRVATNEKLFF

v_gene: TRBV27
abundance: -
d_gene: TRBD1
j_gene: TRBJ1-4
CDR3nt: TGTGCCAGCAGTTCCCGGACAGGGGGGAAAAAACTGTTTTTT
CDR3aa: CASSSRTGGKKLFF

v_gene: TRBV6-5
abundance: -
d_gene: -
j_gene: TRBJ2-2
CDR3nt: TGTGCCAGCAGTCCCCGAGGGGAGCTGTTTTTT
CDR3aa: CASSPRGELFF

v_gene: TRBV4-2
abundance: -
d_gene: -
j_gene: TRBJ2-7
CDR3nt: TGTGCCAGCAGCCAAGCGGGGATCTCCTCCTACGAGCAGTACTTC
CDR3aa: CASSQAGISSYEQYF

v_gene: TRBV5-6
abundance: -
d_gene: -
j_gene: TRBJ2-3
CDR3nt: TGTGCCAGCAGCCAAGGTTTGGATAGGGTGACAACAGATACGCAGTATTTT
CDR3aa: CASSQGLDRVTTDTQYF

v_gene: TRBV19
abundance: once
d_gene: TRBD1
j_gene: TRBJ2-7
CDR3nt: TGTGCCAGTAGACCCCGGGACAGGTTATACGAGCAGTACTTC
CDR3aa: CASRPRDRLYEQYF

v_gene: TRBV10-3
abundance: -
d_gene: -
j_gene: TRBJ2-7
CDR3nt: TGTGCCATCAGTGAAGTCGGGCGCTCCTACGAGCAGTACTTC
CDR3aa: CAISEVGRSYEQYF

v_gene: TRBV9
abundance: few
d_gene: TRBD2
j_gene: TRBJ2-7
CDR3nt: TGTGCCAGCAGCGTAGGGCTAGCGGACTCCTACGAGCAGTACTTC
CDR3aa: CASSVGLADSYEQYF

v_gene: TRBV27
abundance: -
d_gene: TRBD1
j_gene: TRBJ2-5
CDR3nt: TGTGCCAGCAGTCGGACAGGGGGGCGAGAGACCCAGTACTTC
CDR3aa: CASSRTGGRETQYF

v_gene: TRBV6-5
abundance: -
d_gene: -
j_gene: TRBJ2-7
CDR3nt: TGTGCCAGCAGTTACTCGGCACGGACCTACGAGCAGTACTTC
CDR3aa: CASSYSARTYEQYF

v_gene: TRBV25-1
abundance: -
d_gene: -
j_gene: TRBJ2-2
CDR3nt: TGTGCCAGCAGTGAGTGGACCGGGGAGCTGTTTTTT
CDR3aa: CASSEWTGELFF

v_gene: TRBV7-9
abundance: -
d_gene: -
j_gene: TRBJ1-1
CDR3nt: TGTGCCAGCAGCTTAGATGTGGGAGCGGAGGCTGAAGCTTTCTTT
CDR3aa: CASSLDVGAEAEAFF

v_gene: TRBV10-3
abundance: -
d_gene: TRBD1
j_gene: TRBJ2-6
CDR3nt: TGTGCCATCAGTGAGGACAGGGTGGGGGCCAACGTCCTGACTTTC
CDR3aa: CAISEDRVGANVLTF

v_gene: TRBV5-1
abundance: -
d_gene: -
j_gene: TRBJ2-7
CDR3nt: TGCGCCAGCAGCCCCCGGGGCGTCAACGAGCAGTACTTC
CDR3aa: CASSPRGVNEQYF

v_gene: TRBV28
abundance: -
d_gene: -
j_gene: TRBJ1-2
CDR3nt: TGTGCCAGCAGTTTATGGTCAGTGGACACCTACTATGGCTACACCTTC
CDR3aa: CASSLWSVDTYYGYTF

v_gene: TRBV7-9
abundance: few
d_gene: TRBD1
j_gene: TRBJ1-1
CDR3nt: TGTGCCAGCAGCTTCCCCGACAGGGTAAACACTGAAGCTTTCTTT
CDR3aa: CASSFPDRVNTEAFF

v_gene: TRBV28
abundance: -
d_gene: TRBD1
j_gene: TRBJ1-2
CDR3nt: TGTGCCAGCAGTCGGACAGGGCTCGGCTATGGCTACACCTTC
CDR3aa: CASSRTGLGYGYTF

v_gene: TRBV27
abundance: -
d_gene: TRBD2
j_gene: TRBJ2-3
CDR3nt: TGTGCCAGCAGTTTATTCCTAGCGGGAGGGCTTGGCACAGATACGCAGTATTTT
CDR3aa: CASSLFLAGGLGTDTQYF

v_gene: TRBV27
abundance: -
d_gene: -
j_gene: TRBJ2-6
CDR3nt: TGTGCCAGCAGTTACCTTGGTTACTCTGGGGCCAACGTCCTGACTTTC
CDR3aa: CASSYLGYSGANVLTF

v_gene: TRBV6-7
abundance: -
d_gene: TRBD2
j_gene: TRBJ2-2
CDR3nt: TGTGCCAGCAGTTGCCAGACTAGCGGGGGGCCGAACACCGGGGAGCTGTTTTTT
CDR3aa: CASSCQTSGGPNTGELFF

v_gene: TRBV10-2
abundance: -
d_gene: TRBD2
j_gene: TRBJ2-5
CDR3nt: TGCGCCAGCAGTTTGACTAGCGGGAGGCCCTCTATCCAAGAGACCCAGTACTTC
CDR3aa: CASSLTSGRPSIQETQYF

v_gene: TRBV7-2
abundance: -
d_gene: TRBD1
j_gene: TRBJ2-1
CDR3nt: TGTGCCAGCCCCACAGGACAGGGTGGACATGGGGGTTACAATGAGCAGTTCTTC
CDR3aa: CASPTGQGGHGGYNEQFF

v_gene: TRBV7-2
abundance: -
d_gene: TRBD2
j_gene: TRBJ2-5
CDR3nt: TGTGCCAGCAGACTAGGACTAGCGGGAGTCTACGCACGGGGAGAGACCCAGTACTTC
CDR3aa: CASRLGLAGVYARGETQYF

v_gene: TRBV27
abundance: -
d_gene: TRBD2
j_gene: TRBJ2-3
CDR3nt: TGTGCCAGCAGTTTATTGACCCTAGCGGGAGTAGGCACAGATACGCAGTATTTT
CDR3aa: CASSLLTLAGVGTDTQYF

v_gene: TRBV19
abundance: -
d_gene: -
j_gene: TRBJ1-3
CDR3nt: TGTGCCAGTAGTTCCCAATTTTGGGGGACCTCTGGAAACACCATATATTTT
CDR3aa: CASSSQFWGTSGNTIYF

v_gene: TRBV11-2
abundance: -
d_gene: TRBD2
j_gene: TRBJ2-7
CDR3nt: TGTGCCAGCAGCTTATTAGCGGGAGGGCCCAGGTACGAGCAGTACTTC
CDR3aa: CASSLLAGGPRYEQYF

v_gene: TRBV27
abundance: -
d_gene: -
j_gene: TRBJ1-3
CDR3nt: TGTGCCAGCAGTTTATCAGGGACTGGAAACACCATATATTTT
CDR3aa: CASSLSGTGNTIYF

v_gene: TRBV7-9
abundance: -
d_gene: TRBD1
j_gene: TRBJ2-7
CDR3nt: TGTGCCAGCAGCTCGTACCGACAGGGTCCCTACGAGCAGTACTTC
CDR3aa: CASSSYRQGPYEQYF